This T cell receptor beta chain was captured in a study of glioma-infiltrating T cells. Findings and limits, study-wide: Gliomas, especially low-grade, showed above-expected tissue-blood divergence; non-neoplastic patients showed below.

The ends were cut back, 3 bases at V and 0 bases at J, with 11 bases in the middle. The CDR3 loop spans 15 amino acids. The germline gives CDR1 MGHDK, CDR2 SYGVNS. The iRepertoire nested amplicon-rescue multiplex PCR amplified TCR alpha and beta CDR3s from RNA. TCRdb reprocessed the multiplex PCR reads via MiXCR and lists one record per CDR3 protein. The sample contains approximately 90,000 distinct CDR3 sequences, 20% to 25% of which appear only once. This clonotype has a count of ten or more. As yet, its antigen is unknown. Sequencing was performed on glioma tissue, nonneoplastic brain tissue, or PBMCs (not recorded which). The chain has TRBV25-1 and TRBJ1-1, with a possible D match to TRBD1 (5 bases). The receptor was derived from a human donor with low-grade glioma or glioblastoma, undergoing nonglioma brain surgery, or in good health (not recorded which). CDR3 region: CASSEQTEMNTEAFF. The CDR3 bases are TGTGCCAGCAGTGAGCAGACAGAGATGAACACTGAAGCTTTCTTT.